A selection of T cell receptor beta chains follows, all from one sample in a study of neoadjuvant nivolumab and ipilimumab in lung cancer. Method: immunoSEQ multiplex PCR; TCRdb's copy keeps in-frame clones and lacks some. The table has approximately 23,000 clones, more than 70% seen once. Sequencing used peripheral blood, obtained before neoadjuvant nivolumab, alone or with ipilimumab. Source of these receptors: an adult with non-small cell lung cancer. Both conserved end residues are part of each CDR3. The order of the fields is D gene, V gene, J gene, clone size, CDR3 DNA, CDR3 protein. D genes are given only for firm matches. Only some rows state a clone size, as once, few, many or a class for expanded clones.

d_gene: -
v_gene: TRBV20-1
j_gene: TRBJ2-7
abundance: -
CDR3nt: TGCAGTGCTAGGCAGGGCCACGAGCAGTACTTC
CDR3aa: CSARQGHEQYF

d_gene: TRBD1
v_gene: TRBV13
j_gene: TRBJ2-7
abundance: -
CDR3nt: TGTGCCAGCAGCTCATACGGACAGGACGAGCAGTACTTC
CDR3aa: CASSSYGQDEQYF

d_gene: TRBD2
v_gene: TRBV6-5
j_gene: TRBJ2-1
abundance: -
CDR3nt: TGTGCCAGCAGTTACCACGCGGGGGACGGGTACAATGAGCAGTTCTTC
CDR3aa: CASSYHAGDGYNEQFF

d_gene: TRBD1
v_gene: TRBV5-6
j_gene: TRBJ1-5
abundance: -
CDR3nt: TGTGCCAGCAGCCTCCGACAGGGTGATCAGCCCCAGCATTTT
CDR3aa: CASSLRQGDQPQHF

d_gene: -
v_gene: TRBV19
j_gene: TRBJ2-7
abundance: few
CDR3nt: TGTGCCAGTAGTAGCGGCTCCTACGAGCAGTACTTC
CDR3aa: CASSSGSYEQYF

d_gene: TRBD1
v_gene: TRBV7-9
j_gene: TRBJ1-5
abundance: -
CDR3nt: TGTGCCAGCAGCAGCGGACAGGGGAACAATCAGCCCCAGCATTTT
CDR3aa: CASSSGQGNNQPQHF

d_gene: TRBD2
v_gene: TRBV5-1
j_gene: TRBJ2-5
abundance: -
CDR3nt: TGCGCCAGCACCCCTAGCGGGACCTACCAAGAGACCCAGTACTTC
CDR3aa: CASTPSGTYQETQYF

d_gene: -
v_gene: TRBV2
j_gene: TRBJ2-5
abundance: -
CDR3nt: TGTGCCAGCAGTCGCCGAGGGGGACAAGAGACCCAGTACTTC
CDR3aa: CASSRRGGQETQYF

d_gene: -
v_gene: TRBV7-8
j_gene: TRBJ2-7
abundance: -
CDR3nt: TGTGCCAGCAGCTTAGTAGACAGAGATAATACGAATGAGCAGTACTTC
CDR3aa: CASSLVDRDNTNEQYF

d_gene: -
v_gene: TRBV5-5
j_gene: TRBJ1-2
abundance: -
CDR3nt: TGTGCCAGCAGCTTGCGGGGGACCACGGATGGCTACACCTTC
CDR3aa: CASSLRGTTDGYTF

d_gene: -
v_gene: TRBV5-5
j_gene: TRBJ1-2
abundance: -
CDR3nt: TGTGCCAGCAGCTTGACAGGGCCTAACTATGGCTACACCTTC
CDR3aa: CASSLTGPNYGYTF

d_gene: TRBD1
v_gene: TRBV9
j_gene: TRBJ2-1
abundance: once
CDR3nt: TGTGCCAGCAGCGTTGGACAGGGAAGCTACAATGAGCAGTTCTTC
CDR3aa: CASSVGQGSYNEQFF

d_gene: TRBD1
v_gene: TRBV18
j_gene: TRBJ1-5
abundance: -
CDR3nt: TGTGCCAGCTCACCTACCGGACAGGGGAACAATCAGCCCCAGCATTTT
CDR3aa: CASSPTGQGNNQPQHF

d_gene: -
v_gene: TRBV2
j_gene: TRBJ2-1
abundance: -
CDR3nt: TGTGCCAGCAGTGTGGAATTGGCCTCCTACAATGAGCAGTTCTTC
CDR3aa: CASSVELASYNEQFF

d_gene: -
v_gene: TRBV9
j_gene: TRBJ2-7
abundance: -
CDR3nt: TGTGCCAGCAGCGTAGCACCTAGGGACGAGCAGTACTTC
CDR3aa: CASSVAPRDEQYF

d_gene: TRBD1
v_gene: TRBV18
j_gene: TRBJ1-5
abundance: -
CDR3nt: TGTGCCAGCTCACCTGGGACAGGCCTACGAGGCAATCAGCCCCAGCATTTT
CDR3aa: CASSPGTGLRGNQPQHF

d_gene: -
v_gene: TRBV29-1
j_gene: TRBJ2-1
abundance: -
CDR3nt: TGCAGCGTTGACCCGGAGAGGAATGAGCAGTTCTTC
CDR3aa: CSVDPERNEQFF

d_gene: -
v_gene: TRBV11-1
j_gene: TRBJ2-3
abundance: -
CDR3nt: TGTGCCAGCAGCCCCCGCGGGGATACGCAGTATTTT
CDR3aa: CASSPRGDTQYF

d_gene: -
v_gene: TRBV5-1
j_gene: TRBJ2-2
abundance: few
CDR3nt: TGCGCCAGCAGCTTGGCGGTAGGCGCGAACACCGGGGAGCTGTTTTTT
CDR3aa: CASSLAVGANTGELFF

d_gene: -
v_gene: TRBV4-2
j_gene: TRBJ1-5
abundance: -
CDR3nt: TGTGCCAGCAGCCCAGATAGGACACCCCAATCCCAGCATTTT
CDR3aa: CASSPDRTPQSQHF

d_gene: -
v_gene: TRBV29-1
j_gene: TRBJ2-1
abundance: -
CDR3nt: TGCAGCGTGGAACACCCGAGCTCCTACAATGAGCAGTTCTTC
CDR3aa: CSVEHPSSYNEQFF

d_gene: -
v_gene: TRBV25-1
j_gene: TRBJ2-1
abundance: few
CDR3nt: TGTGCCAGCAGTGAAATGGAGTCCTACAATGAGCAGTTCTTC
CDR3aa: CASSEMESYNEQFF

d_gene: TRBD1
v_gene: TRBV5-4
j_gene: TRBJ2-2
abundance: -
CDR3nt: TGTGCCAGCAGCTTTGACAGGGGATACACCGGGGAGCTGTTTTTT
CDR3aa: CASSFDRGYTGELFF

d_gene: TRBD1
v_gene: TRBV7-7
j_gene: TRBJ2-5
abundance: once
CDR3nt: TGTGCTAGCAGCATTGGGACAGGGATTCTATGGGAGACCCAGTACTTC
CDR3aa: CASSIGTGILWETQYF

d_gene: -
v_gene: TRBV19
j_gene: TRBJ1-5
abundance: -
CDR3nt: TGTGCCAGTAGTATAGGGGTAGGGCAGCCCCAGCATTTT
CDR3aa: CASSIGVGQPQHF

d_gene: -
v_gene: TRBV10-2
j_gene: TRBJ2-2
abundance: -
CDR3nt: TGCGCCAGCAGTGAACTAAGGGCCGGGGAGCTGTTTTTT
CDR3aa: CASSELRAGELFF

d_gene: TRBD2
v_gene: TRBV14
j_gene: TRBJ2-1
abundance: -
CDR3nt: TGTGCCAGCAGCCTGACGGGACTAGCGGTCTACAATGAGCAGTTCTTC
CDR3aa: CASSLTGLAVYNEQFF

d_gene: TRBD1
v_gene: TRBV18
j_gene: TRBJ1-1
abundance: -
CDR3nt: TGTGCCAGCTCATTTCAGGGGGGCGACACTGAAGCTTTCTTT
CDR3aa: CASSFQGGDTEAFF

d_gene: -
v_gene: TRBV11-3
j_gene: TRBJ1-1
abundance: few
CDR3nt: TGTGCCAGCAGCTTAGCGGACTACACTGAAGCTTTCTTT
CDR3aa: CASSLADYTEAFF

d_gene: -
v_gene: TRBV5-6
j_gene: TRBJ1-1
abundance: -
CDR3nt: TGTGCCAGCAGCTGGACCGGAATGAACACTGAAGCTTTCTTT
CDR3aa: CASSWTGMNTEAFF

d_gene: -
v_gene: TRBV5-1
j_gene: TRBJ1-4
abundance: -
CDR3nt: TGCGCCAGCAGCTTGGCCGGGAGGGTAGATTATGAAAAACTGTTTTTT
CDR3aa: CASSLAGRVDYEKLFF

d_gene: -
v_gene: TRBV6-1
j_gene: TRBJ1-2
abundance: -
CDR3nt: TGTGCCAGCAGTGGGAATGGCTACACCTTC
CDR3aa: CASSGNGYTF